These T cell receptor beta chains were read from a single sample in a study of shared clonotypes between healthy human individuals. Clones were read by immunoSEQ multiplex PCR, and TCRdb kept only the in-frame ones, dropping some. This sample has around 1,900,000 clones; around 93% occur once, and the top ten carry roughly 1.7%. Material for sequencing was naive CD8+ T cells from PBMCs. These receptor sequences come from a man aged 18-30 years in good health. Some clones in this sample may be carry-over from other donors' samples. The CDR3 runs from the conserved cysteine through the conserved F or W. Each record gives: clone size, J gene, V gene, D gene, CDR3 protein, CDR3 DNA. A D gene is named only where the DNA matches it firmly. A row's size may be missing; if present it is once, few, many or a size class.

. TRBJ2-5 TRBV30 TRBD2 CAWSVMLSREGEETQYF TGTGCCTGGAGTGTCATGCTGAGTCGGGAGGGGGAAGAGACCCAGTACTTC
. TRBJ2-7 TRBV4-1 . CASSQAKLAESSYEQYF TGCGCCAGCAGCCAAGCGAAGTTAGCGGAGAGCTCCTACGAGCAGTACTTC
. TRBJ1-2 TRBV18 . CASSRENYGYTF TGTGCCAGCTCCAGGGAGAACTATGGCTACACCTTC
. TRBJ1-3 TRBV10-3 . CAISESMGGTSGNTIYF TGTGCCATCAGTGAGTCGATGGGGGGGACATCTGGAAACACCATATATTTT
once TRBJ2-7 TRBV28 TRBD1 CASSPIRGQGARSYEQYF TGTGCCAGCAGTCCAATTAGGGGACAGGGGGCGCGTTCCTACGAGCAGTACTTC
. TRBJ2-7 TRBV4-2 . CASSQFGRPYSYEQYF TGTGCCAGCAGCCAATTTGGCAGGCCTTACTCCTACGAGCAGTACTTC
. TRBJ2-3 TRBV9 TRBD2 CASSVLAGGTDTQYF TGTGCCAGCAGCGTATTAGCGGGAGGCACAGATACGCAGTATTTT
. TRBJ2-7 TRBV7-9 TRBD2 CASSFSGRGYEQYF TGTGCCAGCAGCTTCTCCGGGAGGGGCTACGAGCAGTACTTC
. TRBJ2-3 TRBV27 TRBD2 CASSPYPGGQLLAGTDTQYF TGTGCCAGCAGTCCTTATCCCGGGGGACAGCTCCTAGCGGGAACAGATACGCAGTATTTT
. TRBJ1-1 TRBV7-9 . CASSKSGSTSPPMNTEAFF TGTGCCAGCAGCAAGTCGGGATCGACTTCACCCCCCATGAACACTGAAGCTTTCTTT
. TRBJ2-7 TRBV19 . CASSAYRDPYEQYF TGTGCCAGTAGTGCATACCGGGACCCCTACGAGCAGTACTTC
. TRBJ2-7 TRBV7-9 TRBD1 CASSSRDRGYEQYF TGTGCCAGCAGCTCCCGGGACAGGGGGTACGAGCAGTACTTC
. TRBJ1-4 TRBV11-2 . CASSVDYEKLFF TGTGCCAGCAGCGTTGACTACGAAAAACTGTTTTTT
. TRBJ1-2 TRBV27 TRBD1 CASSTIGQGPDGYTF TGTGCCAGCAGTACGATAGGACAGGGCCCGGATGGCTACACCTTC
. TRBJ2-7 TRBV27 . CASSLSEREQYF TGTGCCAGCAGTTTATCGGAACGCGAGCAGTACTTC
. TRBJ1-2 TRBV4-3 . CASSQSGDGYTF TGCGCCAGCAGCCAGTCAGGGGATGGCTACACCTTC
once TRBJ1-1 TRBV12-1 . CASTETPSSTGDSRAFF TGTGCCAGCACCGAAACCCCCTCATCGACAGGGGATAGCCGGGCTTTCTTT
. TRBJ1-1 TRBV5-1 . CASSLGWGRDTEAFF TGCGCCAGCAGCTTAGGATGGGGGCGCGACACTGAAGCTTTCTTT
. TRBJ2-2 TRBV7-9 . CASSSPIPGELFF TGTGCCAGCAGCTCTCCAATCCCCGGGGAGCTGTTTTTT
. TRBJ1-1 TRBV5-1 TRBD1 CASSGVGQGDTEAFF TGCGCCAGCAGCGGAGTGGGACAGGGGGACACTGAAGCTTTCTTT
. TRBJ2-3 TRBV19 TRBD2 CASRPGLAGVGTDTQYF TGTGCCAGTAGGCCAGGACTAGCGGGAGTTGGTACAGATACGCAGTATTTT
. TRBJ2-1 TRBV13 TRBD2 CASSPGTSGRLEEFF TGTGCCAGCAGCCCCGGGACTAGCGGGAGACTCGAGGAGTTCTTC
. TRBJ1-5 TRBV15 TRBD1 CATGDRSNQPQHF TGTGCCACGGGGGACAGAAGCAATCAGCCCCAGCATTTT
. TRBJ1-1 TRBV7-8 . CASSLGAGAATEAFF TGTGCCAGCAGCTTAGGGGCAGGGGCGGCCACTGAAGCTTTCTTT
. TRBJ2-1 TRBV28 TRBD2 CASSFGIAGGPSVYYNEQFF TGTGCCAGCAGTTTTGGTATAGCGGGAGGGCCTAGTGTCTACTACAATGAGCAGTTCTTC
. TRBJ1-2 TRBV29-1 . CSVRQVTNYGYTF TGCAGCGTCCGACAGGTGACTAACTATGGCTACACCTTC
. TRBJ2-5 TRBV29-1 . CSVVGAETQYF TGCAGCGTTGTTGGGGCTGAGACCCAGTACTTC
. TRBJ2-3 TRBV5-1 . CASRSSFTSTDTQYF TGCGCCAGCAGGTCCTCCTTTACGAGCACAGATACGCAGTATTTT
. TRBJ2-1 TRBV5-5 . CASSLVRGSYNEQFF TGTGCCAGCAGCTTGGTGCGGGGCTCCTACAATGAGCAGTTCTTC
. TRBJ1-1 TRBV19 . CASSTAKYRTQNTEAFF TGTGCCAGTAGTACTGCCAAATATCGGACACAAAACACTGAAGCTTTCTTT
. TRBJ2-7 TRBV27 . CASSLGSDYEQYF TGTGCCAGCAGTTTAGGGTCCGATTACGAGCAGTACTTC
. TRBJ1-5 TRBV4-1 . CASSQEVGSNQPQHF TGCGCCAGCAGCCAAGAGGTGGGGAGCAATCAGCCCCAGCATTTT
. TRBJ2-7 TRBV27 . CASSYGRHQIYEQYF TGTGCCAGCAGTTACGGCAGACACCAAATCTACGAGCAGTACTTC
. TRBJ1-4 TRBV28 . CASSRTALNEKLFF TGTGCCAGCAGTCGGACAGCTCTTAATGAAAAACTGTTTTTT
. TRBJ2-2 TRBV5-1 TRBD2 CASSLGLAVTGELFF TGCGCCAGCAGCTTGGGACTAGCGGTCACCGGGGAGCTGTTTTTT
. TRBJ2-7 TRBV7-9 . CASSSPTGAGGSYEQYF TGTGCCAGCAGCTCGCCCACCGGTGCAGGCGGCTCCTACGAGCAGTACTTC
. TRBJ1-1 TRBV19 . CASSKGDGTEAFF TGTGCCAGTAGTAAAGGGGATGGCACTGAAGCTTTCTTT
. TRBJ2-7 TRBV4-1 . CASSQEAGISYEQYF TGCGCCAGCAGCCAAGAGGCGGGAATTTCCTACGAGCAGTACTTC
. TRBJ2-1 TRBV6-4 TRBD2 CASSDSALAGGSSYNEQFF TGTGCCAGCAGTGACTCGGCGTTAGCGGGTGGGAGCTCCTACAATGAGCAGTTCTTC
. TRBJ2-5 TRBV4-3 TRBD1 CASSHLWTGQETQYF TGCGCCAGCAGCCACCTTTGGACAGGGCAAGAGACCCAGTACTTC
. TRBJ1-1 TRBV6-1 TRBD1 CASSYQGGGTEAFF TGTGCCAGCAGCTACCAGGGGGGCGGAACTGAAGCTTTCTTT
. TRBJ2-1 TRBV6-1 TRBD1 CASSLGQVYNEQFF TGTGCCAGCAGCCTAGGACAGGTTTACAATGAGCAGTTCTTC
. TRBJ1-2 TRBV15 . CATSRDRGNYGYTF TGTGCCACCAGCAGAGACAGGGGAAACTATGGCTACACCTTC
. TRBJ2-1 TRBV11-3 . CASSLGRTDNEQFF TGTGCCAGCAGCTTAGGTCGGACCGACAATGAGCAGTTCTTC
. TRBJ1-4 TRBV10-2 . CASSEQQLGWGNEKLFF TGCGCCAGCAGTGAGCAACAGTTAGGATGGGGTAATGAAAAACTGTTTTTT
. TRBJ2-1 TRBV6-4 TRBD2 CASSDGIAGGITEQFF TGTGCCAGCAGTGACGGGATAGCGGGAGGTATTACTGAGCAGTTCTTC
. TRBJ2-7 TRBV28 TRBD1 CASSSGTGVHEQYF TGTGCCAGCAGTTCCGGGACAGGGGTCCACGAGCAGTACTTC
. TRBJ1-2 TRBV6-1 . CASTEKGYTF TGTGCCAGCACCGAAAAGGGCTACACCTTC
. TRBJ1-3 TRBV19 . CGCREENTIYF TGTGGCTGCCGCGAGGAAAACACCATATATTTT
. TRBJ1-5 TRBV6-6 . CASSYSITGHQPQHF TGTGCCAGCAGTTACTCGATTACAGGGCACCAGCCCCAGCATTTT
. TRBJ2-5 TRBV19 TRBD2 CASSISGLVDQETQYF TGTGCCAGTAGTATTTCAGGACTAGTGGACCAAGAGACCCAGTACTTC
. TRBJ2-3 TRBV11-2 . CASSTSQGTDTQYF TGTGCCAGCAGCACTAGTCAGGGCACAGATACGCAGTATTTT
. TRBJ1-1 TRBV21-1 . CASSPRVKATEAFF TGTGCCAGCAGCCCCAGGGTCAAGGCCACTGAAGCTTTCTTT
. TRBJ2-7 TRBV18 TRBD2 CASSPWTSGSYEQYF TGTGCCAGCTCACCATGGACTAGCGGGAGCTACGAGCAGTACTTC
. TRBJ2-1 TRBV7-6 . CASSLVKGSYNEQFF TGTGCCAGCAGCTTGGTGAAGGGGTCCTACAATGAGCAGTTCTTC
. TRBJ1-5 TRBV28 . CASRPDWPRGNQPQHF TGTGCCAGCAGGCCAGACTGGCCCAGGGGCAATCAGCCCCAGCATTTT
. TRBJ1-1 TRBV27 . CASRFLGPLDTEAFF TGTGCCAGCAGATTCTTGGGTCCATTGGACACTGAAGCTTTCTTT